Presented here are 21 T cell receptor beta chains from one specimen sequenced in a study of control samples from healthy donors and cancer patients. Method: immunoSEQ multiplex PCR; TCRdb's copy keeps in-frame clones and lacks some. The data hold 170,000 or so clones, with around 94% observed a single time. The sequencing sample was made of blood. These receptors were collected from a woman aged 18-29 years in good health.

The V and J genes are TRBV9 and TRBJ2-3; TRBD1 agrees at 10 bases. This CDR3 comprises 15 residues. The V gene end was trimmed by 4 bases and the J gene end by 4 bases; junction bases not matched to a gene: 6. Germline V gene lookup returns CDR1 SGDLS and CDR2 YYNGEE. CDR3 residues: CASSPTGGLADTQYF. In DNA form, the CDR3 reads TGTGCCAGCAGCCCGACAGGGGGCCTCGCAGATACGCAGTATTTT.

The CDR3 DNA sequence: TGTGCCAGCAGTTCCGCGACAGGGGGCTATGGCTACACCTTC. It translates to CASSSATGGYGYTF. The genes are TRBV6-5 and TRBJ1-2, with 9 positions matching TRBD1. V lost 4 bases, J lost 4 bases, and 4 bases stayed unmatched. Germline lookup yields CDR1 MNHEY and CDR2 SVGAGI. CDR3 length: 14 residues.

This chain joins TRBV28 and TRBJ1-3; the D gene is possibly TRBD1 (6 bases). The V and J ends lost 6 bases and 0 bases respectively, with 15 bases between them. The CDR3 is 16 amino acids. Looked up from germline, CDR1 is MDHEN and CDR2 is SYDVKM. CDR3 bases: TGTGCCAGCAGACTCCCCACAGGGCACTCTGGAAACACCATATATTTT. It is translated as CASRLPTGHSGNTIYF.

The chain employs TRBV9 and TRBJ1-1, with D hard to call. V lost 4 bases to trimming and J lost 6 bases, with 13 bases between them. This CDR3 is built from 13 residues. CDR1 SGDLS and CDR2 YYNGEE come from the germline V gene. Written as DNA, the CDR3 is TGTGCCAGCAGCCCGGGCCCCGGATCTGAAGCTTTCTTT. Protein: CASSPGPGSEAFF. The variable domain in full, completed from reference TRBV9 and TRBJ1-1, reads DSGVTQTPKHLITATGQRVTLRCSPRSGDLSVYWYQQSLDQGLQFLIQYYNGEERAKGNILERFSAQQFPDLHSELNLSSLELGDSALYFCASSPGPGSEAFFGQGTRLTVV.

CDR3 DNA sequence: TGTGCCAGCAGCCCGAAAGACGGGGGTCCGGAGACCCAGTACTTC. The encoded protein is CASSPKDGGPETQYF. The chain joins TRBV7-9 to TRBJ2-5; possible D gene TRBD2, 6 bases. This CDR3 has 15 residues. From germline, CDR1 is SEHNR and CDR2 FQNEAQ (reference sequence). V was shortened by 5 bases and J by 5 bases, with 18 bases between the two germline ends.

A remark on this clone: At the DNA level, this CDR3 is encoded by other sequences in the same sample as well. The rearrangement joins TRBV6-5 to TRBJ1-2; 10 nucleotides align to TRBD1. CDR1 MNHEY and CDR2 SVGAGI come from the germline V gene. This CDR3 spans 13 amino acids. J lost 8 bases, V lost 6 bases, and 6 bases had no gene match. For the CDR3, the DNA is TGTGCCAGCAGCCGGGACAGGGGTTACGGCTACACCTTC. This encodes CASSRDRGYGYTF.

The chain is built from TRBV11-2 and TRBJ1-2; a possible D gene is TRBD1 (6 bases). Germline lookup yields CDR1 SGHAT and CDR2 FQNNGV. The length of the CDR3 is 15 residues. V lost 2 bases, J lost 2 bases, and 12 bases lay in between. CDR3: CASSLYLDRNYGYTF. CDR3 bases: TGTGCCAGCAGCTTATATCTTGACAGGAACTATGGCTACACCTTC.

This chain links TRBV5-4 with TRBJ2-3; 11 bases map to TRBD2. The CDR3 is 18 amino acids. The V segment lost 0 bases and the J segment 3 bases; nucleotides outside the gene matches: 9. Germline V lookup: CDR1 SGHNT, CDR2 YYREEE (reference sequence). The CDR3 is CASSLAMSSGRQTDTQYF. The DNA of the CDR3 is TGTGCCAGCAGCTTGGCCATGTCTAGCGGGAGGCAAACAGATACGCAGTATTTT.

This rearrangement joins TRBV9 to TRBJ2-3; TRBD2 matches at 8 bases. This CDR3 is 14 amino acids long. Trimming at V came to 3 bases and at J to 6 bases, leaving 6 bases not matched to a gene. Germline lookup yields CDR1 SGDLS and CDR2 YYNGEE. The CDR3 nucleotides are TGTGCCAGCAGCGGGGATTTAGCGGGGGATACGCAGTATTTT. It yields the protein CASSGDLAGDTQYF.

As to this clone: The identical CDR3 is also encoded by other nucleotide sequences in the sample. V usage is TRBV7-2 and J usage is TRBJ2-5; no reliable D call. Per germline, CDR1 SGHTA and CDR2 FQGNSA. Trimming cost V 1 base and J 4 bases, with 4 bases left between them. The CDR3 runs 12 residues. The CDR3 DNA reads TGTGCCAGCAGCTTAGTCCGAGAGACCCAGTACTTC. This sequence encodes CASSLVRETQYF.

This chain uses TRBV28 with TRBJ2-2; 8 bases align to TRBD2. J gave up 5 bases and V 8 bases, and 10 bases lay outside the gene matches. There are 15 residues in the CDR3. Germline V CDR1 and CDR2: MDHEN, SYDVKM. This chain's CDR3 is CASLTGQRETGELFF. DNA for the CDR3: TGTGCCAGCCTCACAGGGCAGCGGGAGACCGGGGAGCTGTTTTTT.

The V and J genes are TRBV3-1 (or the pseudogene TRBV3-2) and TRBJ1-3, with 8 bases aligning to TRBD1. Per germline, CDR1 LGHDT and CDR2 YNNKEL (reference sequence). With V trimmed by 4 bases and J by 4 bases, 3 bases remained unmatched. The CDR3 consists of 14 residues. CDR3 sequence (DNA): TGTGCCAGCAGCCCGAGGGACAGGGGAAACACCATATATTTT. Translation: CASSPRDRGNTIYF.

The J gene is TRBJ2-7, the V gene TRBV5-1, with 7 bases identical to TRBD1. V shed 3 bases, J shed 3 bases, and the junction held 6 bases outside the gene matches. CDR3 length equals 14 residues. The V gene's germline CDR1 is SGHRS and CDR2 YFSETQ. The CDR3 loop reads CASSYATGIYEQYF. The DNA for the CDR3 is TGCGCCAGCAGCTACGCGACAGGGATCTACGAGCAGTACTTC.

The gene calls are TRBV9 and TRBJ1-1; D call uncertain. CDR1 and CDR2 (germline): SGDLS, YYNGEE. The CDR3 spans 12 residues. Trimming pared 4 bases from V and 7 bases from J, leaving 11 bases between. The CDR3 is CASSPPLGEAFF. The CDR3 bases are TGTGCCAGCAGCCCACCGTTGGGTGAAGCTTTCTTT.

The chain recombines TRBV11-2 with TRBJ1-1, with D unresolved. V gave up 0 bases and J gave up 2 bases, with 4 bases separating them. CDR1 and CDR2 (germline): SGHAT, FQNNGV. This CDR3 has 13 residues. The CDR3 DNA is TGTGCCAGCAGCTTAGACCCAAACACTGAAGCTTTCTTT. This encodes CASSLDPNTEAFF. The whole variable domain, remainder taken from reference TRBV11-2 and TRBJ1-1, is EAGVAQSPRYKIIEKRQSVAFWCNPISGHATLYWYQQILGQGPKLLIQFQNNGVVDDSQLPKDRFSAERLKGVDSTLKIQPAKLEDSAVYLCASSLDPNTEAFFGQGTRLTVV.

The chain employs TRBV19 and TRBJ2-1; D ambiguous. The CDR3 is 11 amino acids. The germline V and J ends were trimmed by 4 bases and 8 bases, with 6 bases remaining between them. Germline V gene lookup returns CDR1 LNHDA and CDR2 SQIVND (reference sequence). The CDR3 reads CASSRGYEQFF. The CDR3, as DNA: TGTGCCAGTAGTAGGGGTTATGAGCAGTTCTTC.

The chain is built from TRBV28 and TRBJ1-2; no clear D gene. Germline V lookup: CDR1 MDHEN, CDR2 SYDVKM. The ends were cut back, 10 bases at V and 1 base at J, with 7 bases in the middle. The CDR3 loop spans 11 amino acids. The DNA of the CDR3 is TGTGCCACCTACCTTAACTATGGCTACACCTTC. It is translated as CATYLNYGYTF.

The chain links TRBV3-1 (or the pseudogene TRBV3-2) to TRBJ1-3; D is unclear. The CDR3 is 13 amino acids. Trimming stripped 1 base from V and 1 base from J, with 2 bases between. The V gene's germline CDR1 is LGHDT and CDR2 YNNKEL (reference sequence). This CDR3 is CASSQVSGNTIYF. The CDR3 DNA is TGTGCCAGCAGCCAAGTATCTGGAAACACCATATATTTT.

The V and J genes are TRBV6-6 and TRBJ2-7, with D perhaps TRBD1 or TRBD2 (5 bases each). Germline lookup yields CDR1 MNHNY and CDR2 SVGAGI (reference sequence). This CDR3 has 14 residues. Between the trimmed V and J ends, which lost 2 bases and 7 bases, there was a span of 15 bases. The CDR3 nucleotides read TGTGCCAGCAGTTACCGGGGCCCACTGGGGGAGCAGTACTTC. Protein: CASSYRGPLGEQYF.

The chain links TRBV11-2 to TRBJ2-5, with D uncertain. CDR3 length: 15 amino acids. Trimming removed 2 bases at V and 5 bases at J, with 15 bases between. Germline V gene data show CDR1 as SGHAT and CDR2 as FQNNGV. The CDR3 region has the DNA TGTGCCAGCAGCTTAATACCTCCCCTGGGGGAGACCCAGTACTTC. Protein product: CASSLIPPLGETQYF. The variable domain in full, with the rest retrieved from reference TRBV11-2 and TRBJ2-5, is EAGVAQSPRYKIIEKRQSVAFWCNPISGHATLYWYQQILGQGPKLLIQFQNNGVVDDSQLPKDRFSAERLKGVDSTLKIQPAKLEDSAVYLCASSLIPPLGETQYFGPGTRLLVL.

There are a few counts of this clone. This chain connects TRBV5-8 to TRBJ1-2; 9 bases map to TRBD1. J was trimmed by 5 bases and V by 8 bases; bases with no gene match: 7. This CDR3 comprises 13 residues. Germline V gene lookup returns CDR1 SGHTS and CDR2 YDEGEE. The CDR3, as DNA: TGTGCCAGACCACGGACAGGGGAATATGGCTACACCTTC. Protein sequence: CARPRTGEYGYTF. Filled out from reference TRBV5-8 and TRBJ1-2, the complete variable domain reads EAGVTQSPTHLIKTRGQQATLRCSPISGHTSVYWYQQALGLGLQFLLWYDEGEERNRGNFPPRFSGRQFPNYSSELNVNALELEDSALYLCARPRTGEYGYTFGSGTRLTVV.